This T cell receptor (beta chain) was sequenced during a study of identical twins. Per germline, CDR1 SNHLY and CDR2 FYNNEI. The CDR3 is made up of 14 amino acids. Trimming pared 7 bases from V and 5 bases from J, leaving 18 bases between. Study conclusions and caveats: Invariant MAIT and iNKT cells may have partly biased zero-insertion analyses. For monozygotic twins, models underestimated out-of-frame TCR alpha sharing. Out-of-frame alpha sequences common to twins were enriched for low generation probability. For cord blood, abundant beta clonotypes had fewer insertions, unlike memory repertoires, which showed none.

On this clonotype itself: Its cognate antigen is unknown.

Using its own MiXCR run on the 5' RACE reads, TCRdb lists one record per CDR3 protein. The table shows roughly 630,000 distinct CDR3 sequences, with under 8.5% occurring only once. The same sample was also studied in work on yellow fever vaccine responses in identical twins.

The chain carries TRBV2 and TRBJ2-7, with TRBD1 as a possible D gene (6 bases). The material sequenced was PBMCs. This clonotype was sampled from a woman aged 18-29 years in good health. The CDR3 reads CASTNQGYVDEQYF. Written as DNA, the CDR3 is TGTGCCAGCACCAACCAGGGGTACGTTGACGAGCAGTACTTC.